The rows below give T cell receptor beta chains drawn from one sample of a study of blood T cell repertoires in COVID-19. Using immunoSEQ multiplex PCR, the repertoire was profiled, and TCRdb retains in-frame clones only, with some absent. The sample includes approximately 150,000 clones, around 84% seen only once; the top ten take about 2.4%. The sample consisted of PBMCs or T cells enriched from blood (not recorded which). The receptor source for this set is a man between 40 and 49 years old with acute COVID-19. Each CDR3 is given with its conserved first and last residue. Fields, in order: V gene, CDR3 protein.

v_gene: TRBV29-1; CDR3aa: CSGAFSGPNEQFF
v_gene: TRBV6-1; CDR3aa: CASSDDRGRGTEAFF
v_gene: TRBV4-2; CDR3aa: CASSQDEGAGQPQHF
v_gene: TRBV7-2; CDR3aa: CASSPSGGNYNEQFF
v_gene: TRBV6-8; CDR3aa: CAVLCRGTNEKLFF
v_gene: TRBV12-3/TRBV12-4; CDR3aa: CASSLRGTQYF
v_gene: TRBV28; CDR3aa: CASSLEGALYGYTF
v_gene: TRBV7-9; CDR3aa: CASSLTRGPINEQYF
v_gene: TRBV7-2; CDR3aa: CASSLVERGREQYF
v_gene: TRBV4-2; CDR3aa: CASSQELLAEYEQYF
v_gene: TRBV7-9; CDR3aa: CASSILQGKASPLHF
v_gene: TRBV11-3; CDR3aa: CASSLGYGELFF
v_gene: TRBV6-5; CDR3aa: CASSSGQGAGNTIYF
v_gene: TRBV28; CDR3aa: CASSLIGRDNSPLHF
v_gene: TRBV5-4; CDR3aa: CASSLAGGRGHSGANVLTF
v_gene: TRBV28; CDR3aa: CASSLGGRGDTDTQYF
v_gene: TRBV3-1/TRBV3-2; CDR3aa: CASSLPGQDEKLFF
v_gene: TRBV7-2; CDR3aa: CASSLQGRETQYF
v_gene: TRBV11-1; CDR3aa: CASSLVGPGSGELFF
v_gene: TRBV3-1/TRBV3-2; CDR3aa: CASSQAPQGDYGYTF
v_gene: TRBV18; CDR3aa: CASSPPRGQNTEAFF
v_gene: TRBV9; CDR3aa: CASSPWRTLSNQPQHF
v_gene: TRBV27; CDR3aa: CASSPPGLAGGHEQFF